Below are 11 T cell receptor beta chains sequenced from a single sample in a study of T cell responses to AZD1222 COVID-19 vaccine (dated by TCRdb to about 2021). This specimen's time point label, per the study, means: baseline before first vaccination. To prepare the library, the immunoSEQ multiplex PCR assay was applied. The table was pulled from immuneACCESS by TCRdb, which kept in-frame rearrangements only. Such tables lose some clones; where checked, under half of the loss comes from unresolved V genes, and the rest has no known cause. This sample gives around 200,000 clones in total; almost 90% of them show up just once. Approximately 0.5% of the sample rests with the top ten. Sequenced here: peripheral blood, sampled on day 0 of AZD1222 vaccination. These receptors were taken from an adult in good health.

This chain uses TRBV7-3 with TRBJ2-2; 7 bases line up with TRBD1. This CDR3 is 15 amino acids long. J gave up 0 bases and V 7 bases, and 5 bases lay outside the gene matches. Germline CDR1 reads SGHTA; CDR2 reads FQGTGA. The CDR3 DNA reads as TGTGCCAGCACCCAAGGGGGCCCGAACACCGGGGAGCTGTTTTTT. Its protein is CASTQGGPNTGELFF. Filled out from reference TRBV7-3 and TRBJ2-2, the complete variable domain reads GAGVSQTPSNKVTEKGKYVELRCDPISGHTALYWYRQSLGQGPEFLIYFQGTGAADDSGLPNDRFFAVRPEGSVSTLKIQRTERGDSAVYLCASTQGGPNTGELFFGEGSRLTVL.

This clone was observed a single time. The chain has TRBV7-9 and TRBJ1-6, with 8 bases lining up with TRBD1. The CDR3 has 14 amino acids. V trimming: 5 bases; J trimming: 9 bases; junction bases outside the gene matches: 6. The germline V gene encodes CDR1 SEHNR and CDR2 FQNEAQ (reference sequence). CDR3 sequence: CASSLTGVGSPLHF. Written as DNA, the CDR3 is TGTGCCAGCAGCCTGACAGGGGTGGGTTCACCCCTCCACTTT.

This clone has a single count. This chain connects TRBV27 to TRBJ1-6; no clear D gene. This CDR3 spans 18 amino acids. Germline assignment: CDR1 MNHEY and CDR2 SMNVEV (reference sequence). V gave up 5 bases and J gave up 0 bases, with 17 bases separating them. DNA for the CDR3: TGTGCCAGCAGTCCCCGGAGGGCCTCTAGCTCCTATAATTCACCCCTCCACTTT. It is translated as CASSPRRASSSYNSPLHF.

This chain links TRBV12-5 with TRBJ1-6; perhaps TRBD1 as D (6 bases). The CDR3 extends over 13 amino acids. Germline CDR1 LGHNT, CDR2 FRNRAP. V gave up 1 base and J gave up 16 bases, with 14 bases separating them. CDR3 sequence reads: CASGLETGLNLHF. CDR3 DNA: TGTGCTAGTGGTTTGGAGACAGGTCTAAATCTCCACTTT. Full variable domain (remainder filled in from reference TRBV12-5 and TRBJ1-6): DARVTQTPRHKVTEMGQEVTMRCQPILGHNTVFWYRQTMMQGLELLAYFRNRAPLDDSGMPKDRFSAEMPDATLATLKIQPSEPRDSAVYFCASGLETGLNLHFGNGTRLTVT.

The genes are TRBV28 and TRBJ2-7; D might be TRBD1 or TRBD2, each matching 6 bases. The CDR3 is 15 residues long. The V end lost 2 bases, the J end lost 7 bases, and 18 bases lay between the germline ends. Germline lookup yields CDR1 MDHEN and CDR2 SYDVKM. CDR3 region: CASSLGGRGGEEQYF. In DNA form, the CDR3 reads TGTGCCAGCAGTTTAGGTGGCAGGGGAGGTGAGGAGCAGTACTTC.

This chain joins TRBV4-1 and TRBJ2-1; 11 bases are shared with TRBD2. CDR3 length: 20 residues. Germline V gene lookup returns CDR1 MGHRA and CDR2 YSYEKL. J was trimmed by 4 bases and V by 0 bases; bases with no gene match: 14. CDR3 in amino acids: CASSQDSGFIAGGPYNEQFF. CDR3 DNA sequence: TGCGCCAGCAGCCAAGATAGCGGATTTATAGCGGGGGGGCCGTACAATGAGCAGTTCTTC.

The rearrangement joins TRBV4-1 to TRBJ2-3; tentatively, D is TRBD1 (6 bases). Trimming removed 5 bases at V and 1 base at J, with 16 bases between. This CDR3 has 16 residues. From germline, CDR1 is MGHRA and CDR2 YSYEKL. Here the CDR3 DNA reads TGCGCCAGCAGCTTAAGCAGGGGACGCGGCACAGATACGCAGTATTTT. It translates to CASSLSRGRGTDTQYF.

This chain connects TRBV6-6 to TRBJ1-5; unclear D gene. V lost 6 bases to trimming and J lost 0 bases, with 12 bases between them. Germline V CDR1 and CDR2: MNHNY, SVGAGI (reference sequence). This CDR3 has 15 amino acids. The CDR3 spells CASSLRTVSNQPQHF. DNA of the CDR3: TGTGCCAGCAGCCTCAGGACGGTTAGCAATCAGCCCCAGCATTTT.

V and J are TRBV18 and TRBJ1-2, with 10 nucleotides matching TRBD1. V trimming: 4 bases; J trimming: 4 bases; junction bases outside the gene matches: 12. This CDR3 region has 17 residues. Per the germline V gene, CDR1 is KGHSH and CDR2 is LQKENI. CDR3 sequence: CASSRNGPGQGFYGYTF. Here the CDR3 DNA reads TGTGCCAGCTCACGTAACGGTCCGGGACAGGGGTTCTATGGCTACACCTTC. Full variable domain (remainder filled in from reference TRBV18 and TRBJ1-2): NAGVMQNPRHLVRRRGQEARLRCSPMKGHSHVYWYRQLPEEGLKFMVYLQKENIIDESGMPKERFSAEFPKEGPSILRIQQVVRGDSAAYFCASSRNGPGQGFYGYTFGSGTRLTVV.

The rearrangement links TRBV28 to TRBJ1-5, with 9 nucleotides matching TRBD1. Germline V lookup: CDR1 MDHEN, CDR2 SYDVKM. V shed 8 bases and J 7 bases; nucleotides not matched to a gene: 3. The CDR3 covers 12 residues. The CDR3 is CASRDREQPQHF. The DNA for the CDR3 is TGTGCCAGCCGGGACAGGGAGCAGCCCCAGCATTTT.

V gene TRBV6-5 combines with J gene TRBJ2-3; D gene unclear. From germline, CDR1 is MNHEY and CDR2 SVGAGI. The ends were cut back, 4 bases at V and 1 base at J, with 9 bases in the middle. CDR3 size: 14 residues. The CDR3 DNA reads as TGTGCCAGCAGTTCCCAGGTCGGCACAGATACGCAGTATTTT. It encodes CASSSQVGTDTQYF.